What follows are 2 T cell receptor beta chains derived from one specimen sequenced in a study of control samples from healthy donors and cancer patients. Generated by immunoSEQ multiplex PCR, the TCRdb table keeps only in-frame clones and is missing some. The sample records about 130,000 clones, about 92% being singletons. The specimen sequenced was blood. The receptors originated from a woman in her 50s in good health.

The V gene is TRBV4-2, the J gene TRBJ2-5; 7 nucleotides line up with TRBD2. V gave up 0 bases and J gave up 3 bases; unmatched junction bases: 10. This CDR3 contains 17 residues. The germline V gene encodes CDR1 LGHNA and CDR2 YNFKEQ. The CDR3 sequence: CASSQDFGAGVKETQYF. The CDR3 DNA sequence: TGTGCCAGCAGCCAAGACTTCGGGGCGGGGGTAAAAGAGACCCAGTACTTC.

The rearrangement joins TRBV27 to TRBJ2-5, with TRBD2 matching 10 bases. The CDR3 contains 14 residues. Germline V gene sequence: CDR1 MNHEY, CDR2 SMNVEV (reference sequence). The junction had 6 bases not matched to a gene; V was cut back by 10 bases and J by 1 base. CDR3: CATMRLAGQETQYF. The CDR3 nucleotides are TGTGCCACCATGCGACTAGCGGGCCAAGAGACCCAGTACTTC.